Listed below are T cell receptor beta chains from one sample, sequenced in a study of blood T cells in healthy people across ages. TCRdb re-called the 5' RACE reads with MiXCR, one entry per CDR3 protein. The table lists under 1 million distinct CDR3 sequences, around two fifths of them singletons. Sequenced input: blood. These receptors were obtained from a man in his 60s in good health. Both conserved end residues are part of each CDR3. The D gene is left open where the match is weak. Clone size is not always given. Where it is, it says once, few, many or a class for expanded clones.

TRBV3-1	TRBJ2-5	NA	14	NA	TGTGCCAGCAGCAAAATCGACAGGCAAGAGACCCAGTACTTC	CASSKIDRQETQYF
TRBV3-1	TRBJ1-2	NA	13	NA	TGTGCCAGCAGCCAAGCGGCAGGGTTTAGCTACACCTTC	CASSQAAGFSYTF
TRBV7-9	TRBJ2-5	TRBD2	14	few	TGTGCCAGCAGTATACTAGCGGGGCAAGAGACCCAGTACTTC	CASSILAGQETQYF
TRBV20-1	TRBJ2-7	NA	14	NA	TGCAGTGCTAGAACAGACAGGCCCTCCTACGAGCAGTACTTC	CSARTDRPSYEQYF
TRBV4-1	TRBJ1-4	TRBD1	15	few	TGCGCCAGCAGCCAGGCCGGGACAGGAAATGAAAAACTGTTTTTT	CASSQAGTGNEKLFF
TRBV9	TRBJ2-7	NA	19	once	TGTGCCAGCAGCCCACGGCCAGCGGGTCACGTCGCCGGAACCTACGAGCAGTACTTC	CASSPRPAGHVAGTYEQYF
TRBV12-3/TRBV12-4	TRBJ2-3	TRBD2	17	NA	TGTGCCAGCAGTCTGAGGACCTCGGGGGGAAAGACAGATACGCAGTATTTT	CASSLRTSGGKTDTQYF
TRBV7-9	TRBJ1-6	NA	15	NA	TGTGCCAGCAGCATACCCGGACAGACGCGTTCACCCCTCCACTTT	CASSIPGQTRSPLHF
TRBV6-6	TRBJ2-2	NA	14	NA	TGTGCCAGCTTTCAGGGGCCCGGGTCCGGGGAGCTGTTTTTT	CASFQGPGSGELFF
TRBV20-1	TRBJ2-7	NA	14	NA	TGCAGTGCTAGAGATCGCCCATCCAGGGTCGAGCAGTACTTC	CSARDRPSRVEQYF
TRBV5-1	TRBJ2-1	NA	12	many	TGCGCCAGCAGCTTGTCTTTAAATGAGCAGTTCTTC	CASSLSLNEQFF
TRBV19	TRBJ2-1	TRBD1	16	NA	TGTGCCAGTAGTATATCCTCCCAGGGGGTTGGCAATGAGCAGTTCTTC	CASSISSQGVGNEQFF
TRBV9	TRBJ2-7	NA	15	once	TGTGCCAGCAGCGTAGGGTCCGGACAGTTCTACGAGCAGTACTTC	CASSVGSGQFYEQYF
TRBV2	TRBJ2-7	TRBD1	14	NA	TGTGCCAGCAATGGTATAGGACAGGGCTACGAGCAGTACTTC	CASNGIGQGYEQYF
TRBV28	TRBJ1-2	TRBD1	14	few	TGTGCCAGCACCCGACAGGGGGCGGGGTATGGCTACACCTTC	CASTRQGAGYGYTF
TRBV6-2/TRBV6-3	TRBJ1-2	NA	18	NA	TGTGCCAGCAGTCGGACCTTTGGAGCCGGGTCCTCCAACTATGGCTACACCTTC	CASSRTFGAGSSNYGYTF
TRBV6-2/TRBV6-3	TRBJ2-1	TRBD1	14	NA	TGTGCCAGCAGTTACGGGACAGCCTCCTACGAGCAGTTCTTC	CASSYGTASYEQFF
TRBV6-2/TRBV6-3	TRBJ2-7	TRBD1	16	few	TGTGCCAGCCAACCACCTTTCGGGACAGGGGGCAACGAGCAGTACTTC	CASQPPFGTGGNEQYF
TRBV20-1	TRBJ2-7	TRBD2	13	once	TGCAGTGCAGGACTAGCGGGGGGTTACGAGCAGTACTTC	CSAGLAGGYEQYF
TRBV18	TRBJ2-1	TRBD2	15	few	TGTGCCAGCTCACCCCTAGCGGGGCAATACAATGAGCAGTTCTTC	CASSPLAGQYNEQFF
TRBV7-2	TRBJ2-1	NA	15	NA	TGTGCCAGCAGCCCCCCTAGCGTCTCCTACAATGAGCAGTTCTTC	CASSPPSVSYNEQFF
TRBV27	TRBJ2-7	TRBD2	12	NA	TGTGCCAGCCGTACTAGCGGGGCCGAGCAGTACTTC	CASRTSGAEQYF
TRBV20-1	TRBJ2-7	NA	13	NA	TGCAGTGCGAGATCCAGGGTCTCCTACGAGCAGTACTTC	CSARSRVSYEQYF
TRBV12-3/TRBV12-4	TRBJ2-3	TRBD2	17	once	TGTGCCAGCAGTTTCGCTACTAGCGGGGGGGCGCCAGATACGCAGTATTTT	CASSFATSGGAPDTQYF
TRBV20-1	TRBJ2-7	NA	13	NA	TGCAGTGCTAGGGGCCAATACTCCTACGAGCAGTACTTC	CSARGQYSYEQYF
TRBV2	TRBJ2-5	NA	14	NA	TGTGCCAGCAGTCAGCCACCACCCCAAGAGACCCAGTACTTC	CASSQPPPQETQYF
TRBV4-3	TRBJ2-7	NA	17	NA	TGCGCCAGCAGCCAAGAAGTACGCAGCTCTTTCTCCTACGAGCAGTACTTC	CASSQEVRSSFSYEQYF
TRBV9	TRBJ2-7	NA	14	many	TGTGCCAGCAGCGTAGGCCAGGGAGCGTACGAGCAGTACTTC	CASSVGQGAYEQYF
TRBV20-1	TRBJ2-7	NA	13	NA	TGCAGTGCTCACAGGGGGGGAAACTACGAGCAGTACTTC	CSAHRGGNYEQYF
TRBV14	TRBJ2-3	NA	16	NA	TGTGCCAGCAGCCAAGAGCCCCGGGGAGGCACAGATACGCAGTATTTT	CASSQEPRGGTDTQYF
TRBV11-2	TRBJ1-2	NA	17	NA	TGTGCCAGCAGCTCGGGCCGTACCGGAATGAAGGACTATGGCTACACCTTC	CASSSGRTGMKDYGYTF
TRBV6-2/TRBV6-3	TRBJ2-1	TRBD2	12	NA	TGTGCCAGCAGTTACACTGCGGGGGGGCAGTTCTTC	CASSYTAGGQFF
TRBV7-3	TRBJ2-1	NA	15	NA	TGTGCCAGCAGCTTAGAGGGACTGCCTTCAAGTGAGCAGTTCTTC	CASSLEGLPSSEQFF
TRBV5-5	TRBJ1-5	NA	15	few	TGTGCCAGCAGCGTAAACACGGTTAGCAATCAGCCCCAGCATTTT	CASSVNTVSNQPQHF
TRBV6-6	TRBJ2-7	TRBD2	15	few	TGTGCCAGCAGTTACCAAGCGGGGGGTCCCTACGAGCAGTACTTC	CASSYQAGGPYEQYF
TRBV27	TRBJ1-6	NA	14	NA	TGTACCAGCAGTTTTCCGCAGGATAATTCACCCCTCCACTTT	CTSSFPQDNSPLHF
TRBV7-9	TRBJ2-3	NA	12	NA	TGTGCCAGCAGCTTACTGTCCCATACGCAGTATTTT	CASSLLSHTQYF
TRBV7-2	TRBJ2-3	NA	15	many	TGTGCCAGCAGCTTAGAGGCCAAGGGGGCAGATACGCAGTATTTT	CASSLEAKGADTQYF
TRBV20-1	TRBJ2-1	TRBD2	13	NA	TGCAGTGCTTCACTAGCGGAGTACAACGAGCAGTTCTTC	CSASLAEYNEQFF
TRBV7-2	TRBJ1-1	TRBD1	17	few	TGTGCCAGCAGCTACCGGGACAGGCCCTTTTTGACCACTGAAGCTTTCTTT	CASSYRDRPFLTTEAFF
TRBV20-1	TRBJ2-3	TRBD1	14	NA	TGCAGTGCAATGGGACAGGGTGGAACAGATACGCAGTATTTT	CSAMGQGGTDTQYF
TRBV5-1	TRBJ1-6	NA	15	NA	TGCGCCAGCAGAGAGGGGGGCACGATAAATTCACCCCTCCACTTT	CASREGGTINSPLHF
TRBV7-9	TRBJ2-7	TRBD2	15	NA	TGTGCCAGCAGCCCCCCGGGGGGTGGGGTCTACGAGCAGTACTTC	CASSPPGGGVYEQYF
TRBV3-1	TRBJ2-7	NA	12	NA	TGTGCCAGCAGCCAAGCAAGAGCCTCGAAGTACTTC	CASSQARASKYF
TRBV7-9	TRBJ2-3	NA	16	NA	TGTGCCAGCAGCTTAGCGAGGGGGACCTTCACAGATACGCAGTATTTT	CASSLARGTFTDTQYF